The next 31 T cell receptor beta chains were all read from a single sample in a study of primary melanoma T cells and metastatic recurrence. TCRdb's table, derived via immunoSEQ multiplex PCR, lists solely in-frame clones and lacks some. The sample carries roughly 540 clones, 74% recorded once. Sample: melanoma tumor tissue. Source of these receptors: a human donor with melanoma.

This chain uses TRBV9 with TRBJ1-2; D gene ambiguous. V was cut by 6 bases and J by 5 bases, with 20 bases left in between. The CDR3 totals 15 residues. Looked up from germline, CDR1 is SGDLS and CDR2 is YYNGEE. The CDR3 DNA follows: TGTGCCAGCAACATCAGGCCCGGCGGGATATATGGCTACACCTTC. As protein: CASNIRPGGIYGYTF. The full variable domain, with the rest looked up from reference TRBV9 and TRBJ1-2, is DSGVTQTPKHLITATGQRVTLRCSPRSGDLSVYWYQQSLDQGLQFLIQYYNGEERAKGNILERFSAQQFPDLHSELNLSSLELGDSALYFCASNIRPGGIYGYTFGSGTRLTVV.

This clone was observed a few times. The chain joins TRBV15 to TRBJ2-2; D uncertain. This CDR3 comprises 14 residues. Trimming removed 3 bases from V and 4 bases from J, with 9 bases in between. Germline V gene lookup returns CDR1 LNHNV and CDR2 YYDKDF (reference sequence). The CDR3 bases are TGTGCCACCAGCAGTAGGACGCTCACCGGGGAGCTGTTTTTT. It specifies CATSSRTLTGELFF.

The sample holds a few counts of this clone. The chain uses TRBV6-8 and TRBJ2-2; D is unclear. Germline V gene sequence: CDR1 MNHGY, CDR2 SAAAGT. The CDR3 totals 15 residues. Trimming took off 5 bases at V and 5 bases at J, with 15 bases between the two ends. CDR3 sequence reads: CASSDWTHGTGELFF. For the CDR3, the DNA is TGTGCCAGCAGTGATTGGACCCACGGGACCGGGGAGCTGTTTTTT.

This chain connects TRBV6-8 to TRBJ2-6; D tentatively reads TRBD1 or TRBD2 (6 bases each). CDR1 is MNHGY, CDR2 SAAAGT, per germline. The CDR3 has 16 residues. V was shortened by 4 bases and J by 0 bases, with 10 bases between the two germline ends. CDR3 sequence reads: CASSSGGRSGANVLTF. CDR3 nucleotide sequence: TGTGCCAGCAGTTCTGGGGGGCGCTCTGGGGCCAACGTCCTGACTTTC.

V usage is TRBV5-1 and J usage is TRBJ2-1; tentative D call: TRBD2 (6 bases). Trimming cost V 4 bases and J 7 bases, with 27 bases left between them. The CDR3 consists of 18 residues. Germline V gives CDR1 SGHRS, CDR2 YFSETQ. As DNA, the CDR3 is TGCGCCAGCAGCCAGGCCGCCGGGAGACTAGATTTTGGGAATGAGCAGTTCTTC. Translating gives CASSQAAGRLDFGNEQFF.

The V call is TRBV11-3, the J call TRBJ2-3; D call uncertain. CDR3 size: 16 residues. The ends were cut back, 2 bases at V and 0 bases at J, with 12 bases in the middle. The germline CDR1 and CDR2 sequences are SGHNT and YENEEA. The DNA for the CDR3 is TGTGCCAGCAGCTTAACGCTCAGCCAAAGCACAGATACGCAGTATTTT. This translates into CASSLTLSQSTDTQYF.

This clone was seen more than once but under ten times. V is TRBV18 and J is TRBJ2-7; D call uncertain. Germline V CDR1 and CDR2: KGHSH, LQKENI. V lost 4 bases, J lost 3 bases, and 10 bases lay in between. The CDR3 has 13 amino acids. The CDR3 reads CASSLGSNYEQYF. The CDR3 region has the DNA TGTGCCAGCTCACTAGGTTCAAACTACGAGCAGTACTTC.

The CDR3 DNA sequence: TGTGCCAGCAGCTTAGTCGGGACAGGGGGCACTGAAGCTTTCTTT. It encodes CASSLVGTGGTEAFF. V and J are TRBV7-5 and TRBJ1-1; TRBD1, the D gene given by the table, was not confirmed from the DNA. TRBV7-5 is a pseudogene segment. This CDR3 has 15 amino acids.

On this clone itself: Relative to the germline gene, one junction end is altered; a read error may explain this. The genes are TRBV15 and TRBJ2-1, with TRBD2 matching 8 bases. CDR1 LNHNV and CDR2 YYDKDF come from the germline V gene (reference sequence). The CDR3 loop spans 16 amino acids. CDR3 sequence reads: CATSRERAGENNEQFF. In DNA, the CDR3 is TGTGCCACCAGCAGAGAACGAGCGGGAGAAAACAATGARCAGTTCTTC.

This sequence joins TRBV18 and TRBJ2-6; a weak D match, TRBD1 (5 bases). Germline CDR1 is KGHSH and CDR2 is LQKENI. The CDR3 is made up of 15 amino acids. Trimming left V 5 bases short and J 1 base short, with 9 bases between. The CDR3 sequence is CASSSQGSGANVLTF. The DNA for the CDR3 is TGTGCCAGCTCATCGCAGGGTTCTGGGGCCAACGTCCTGACTTTC.

The chain joins TRBV19 to TRBJ2-1; D is ambiguous. CDR1 LNHDA and CDR2 SQIVND come from the germline V gene (reference sequence). V dropped 8 bases and J dropped 10 bases, with 12 bases sitting between them. The CDR3 is 11 residues long. The CDR3 loop reads CASSRYAEQFF. CDR3 nucleotide sequence: TGTGCCAGTTCCAGGTATGCGGAGCAGTTCTTC. The full variable domain, its missing parts supplied by reference TRBV19 and TRBJ2-1, is DGGITQSPKYLFRKEGQNVTLSCEQNLNHDAMYWYRQDPGQGLRLIYYSQIVNDFQKGDIAEGYSVSREKKESFPLTVTSAQKNPTAFYLCASSRYAEQFFGPGTRLTVL.

The chain joins TRBV5-1 to TRBJ2-2, with 8 positions matching TRBD2. The J segment lost 7 bases and the V segment lost 3 bases, leaving 8 bases of the junction unmatched. Germline V gene data show CDR1 as SGHRS and CDR2 as YFSETQ. This CDR3 has 15 residues. Here the CDR3 reads CASSSGAGEVGELFF. The CDR3 DNA sequence: TGCGCCAGCAGCTCGGGAGCGGGAGAGGTCGGGGAGCTGTTTTTT.

The chain uses TRBV30 and TRBJ1-3; no definite D call. Germline V gene sequence: CDR1 GTSNPN, CDR2 SVGIG (reference sequence). There are 14 residues in the CDR3. V lost 0 bases and J lost 3, with 9 bases in between. CDR3 protein: CAWSVATIGNTIYF. CDR3 bases: TGTGCCTGGAGTGTGGCAACGATTGGAAACACCATATATTTT.

The CDR3, as DNA: TGTGCCAGCAGCTTAGGGACACCGATCAATCCCCAGCATTTT. It specifies CASSLGTPINPQHF. This sequence joins TRBV11-3 and TRBJ1-5; possibly TRBD1 for D (5 bases). The CDR3 covers 14 residues. Germline V lookup: CDR1 SGHNT, CDR2 YENEEA. V lost 1 base, J lost 10 bases, and 14 bases lay in between.

The rearrangement joins TRBV30 to TRBJ1-3; the D is unclear. Germline V gene sequence: CDR1 GTSNPN, CDR2 SVGIG (reference sequence). Deletions cut 0 bases from V and 3 bases from J, with 3 bases between. The CDR3 is made up of 12 amino acids. The CDR3 coding sequence is TGTGCCTGGAGTGTCCTTGGAAACACCATATATTTT. Translated, it gives CAWSVLGNTIYF.

The chain couples TRBV7-7 to TRBJ2-5; 7 nucleotides agree with TRBD2. CDR3 length: 16 amino acids. Trimming at V came to 5 bases and at J to 1 base, leaving 10 bases not matched to a gene. In germline, CDR1 is SSHAT, CDR2 FNYEAQ (reference sequence). The CDR3 DNA is TGTGCCAGCAGCCCCGAATGGCGGGGGTTCCAAGAGACCCAGTACTTC. It is translated as CASSPEWRGFQETQYF.

The chain links TRBV10-3 to TRBJ2-3, with D hard to call. Germline V gene sequence: CDR1 ENHRY, CDR2 SYGVKD. The CDR3 runs to 16 residues. Trimming cost V 0 bases and J 5 bases, with 15 bases left between them. CDR3 amino acids: CAISESSGLRGDTQYF. The CDR3, as DNA: TGTGCCATCAGTGAGTCGTCAGGCCTCCGAGGAGATACGCAGTATTTT.

The chain uses TRBV2 and TRBJ2-1; 7 bases agree with TRBD1. The CDR3 sequence is 17 residues long. In germline, CDR1 is SNHLY, CDR2 FYNNEI. V shed 6 bases, J shed 4 bases, and the junction held 15 bases outside the gene matches. CDR3 coding DNA: TGTGCCAGCAGCTGGAGCACAGGGGTTGTGGGATACAATGAGCAGTTCTTC. Its protein product is CASSWSTGVVGYNEQFF.

By proportion, this clone is hyperexpanded. V and J are TRBV14 and TRBJ1-1; no clear D. The CDR3 is made up of 13 amino acids. Trimming left V 1 base short and J 7 bases short, with 10 bases between. Germline-derived CDR1 and CDR2 are SGHDN and FVKESK. DNA for the CDR3: TGTGCCAGCAGCCAAGGACACCGCCTTGAAGCTTTCTTT. This gives the protein CASSQGHRLEAFF.

The V call is TRBV18, the J call TRBJ2-1, with 9 nucleotides matching TRBD1. The ends lost 2 bases at V and 1 base at J; junction bases unmatched: 6. Germline V gene data show CDR1 as KGHSH and CDR2 as LQKENI. This CDR3 has 17 residues. The CDR3 is CASSPYTGGSSYNEQFF. As DNA, the CDR3 is TGTGCCAGCTCACCATATACAGGGGGCTCGTCCTACAATGAGCAGTTCTTC.

This sequence joins TRBV18 and TRBJ2-1; 8 nucleotides align to TRBD2. Trimming at V came to 2 bases and at J to 7 bases, leaving 16 bases not matched to a gene. CDR3 length: 18 amino acids. CDR1 is KGHSH and CDR2 is LQKENI in the germline V gene. The CDR3 coding sequence is TGTGCCAGCTCACCAGTACAACCGGGAGCGGGAGTAGGGAATGAGCAGTTCTTC. Translating it yields CASSPVQPGAGVGNEQFF.

CDR3 loop: CASSLNLAYEQYF. The CDR3, as DNA: TGTGCCAGCAGTTTAAACCTAGCCTACGAGCAGTACTTC. This chain connects TRBV28 to TRBJ2-7; D not resolved. This CDR3 is built from 13 residues. V was pared by 2 bases and J by 2 bases, with 7 bases between. Germline V gene data show CDR1 as MDHEN and CDR2 as SYDVKM.

This clone was seen a few times. This chain connects TRBV11-3 to TRBJ1-5; no reliable D call. Germline assignment: CDR1 SGHNT and CDR2 YENEEA. V was shortened by 3 bases and J by 1 base, with 10 bases between the two germline ends. This CDR3 has 15 residues. The CDR3 here is CASSFGPGSNQPQHF. The CDR3 coding sequence is TGTGCCAGCAGCTTCGGACCGGGGAGCAATCAGCCCCAGCATTTT.

This rearrangement joins TRBV7-4 to TRBJ2-7; tentatively, D is TRBD1 (6 bases). The CDR3 covers 16 residues. V lost 6 bases and J lost 4, with 22 bases in between. From germline, CDR1 is SGHVT and CDR2 SQSDAQ. The CDR3 coding sequence is TGTGCCAGCAGTGAAGGGACATTCGCCTTGAGTTACGAGCAGTACTTC. It specifies CASSEGTFALSYEQYF.

There are a few counts of this clone. The chain carries TRBV30 and TRBJ2-3; D uncertain. V was clipped by 0 bases and J by 6 bases, with 4 bases between them. CDR1 GTSNPN and CDR2 SVGIG come from the germline V gene (reference sequence). CDR3 length: 11 amino acids. The CDR3 DNA reads TGTGCCTGGAGTGTCAGGGATACGCAGTATTTT. It is translated as CAWSVRDTQYF.

The chain uses TRBV6-4 and TRBJ2-1, with 13 bases lining up with TRBD2. The CDR3 loop spans 15 amino acids. Germline V gene data show CDR1 as MRHNA and CDR2 as SNTAGT. J gave up 6 bases and V 2 bases, and 1 base lay outside the gene matches. The CDR3 coding sequence is TGTGCCAGCAGTGACGGGACTAGCGGGATCAATGAGCAGTTCTTC. Its translation: CASSDGTSGINEQFF.

The J gene is TRBJ1-1, the V gene TRBV7-2; D gene ambiguous. V was clipped by 5 bases and J by 0 bases, with 7 bases between them. CDR1 and CDR2 from the germline V gene are SGHTA and FQGNSA. The CDR3 has 13 residues. CDR3 loop: CASSLQLNTEAFF. Written as DNA, the CDR3 is TGTGCCAGCAGCCTGCAGCTGAACACTGAAGCTTTCTTT.

This clone is judged large. J is TRBJ2-5 and V is TRBV28; no clear D gene. There are 14 residues in the CDR3. CDR1 MDHEN and CDR2 SYDVKM come from the germline V gene. Trimming took off 2 bases at V and 5 bases at J, with 12 bases between the two ends. The CDR3 nucleotides read TGTGCCAGCAGTTTAATCCTTGACTGGGAGACCCAGTACTTC. Translated: CASSLILDWETQYF.

The rearrangement links TRBV2 to TRBJ1-1; a possible D gene is TRBD1 (6 bases). Germline V lookup: CDR1 SNHLY, CDR2 FYNNEI. The length of the CDR3 is 13 residues. With 9 bases removed from V and 3 bases from J, the gap between germline ends came to 14 bases. For the CDR3, the DNA is TGTGCCAGACAGGGTCGAGGGGACACTGAAGCTTTCTTT. Encoded protein: CARQGRGDTEAFF.

CDR3 amino acids: CASSFGQGAGEQYF. For the CDR3, the DNA is TGTGCCAGCAGCTTTGGCCAGGGGGCAGGCGAGCAGTACTTC. The J gene is TRBJ2-7, the V gene TRBV11-3, with 8 bases fitting TRBD1. The CDR3 spans 14 residues. Germline V CDR1 and CDR2: SGHNT, YENEEA. After removal of 3 bases from V and 6 bases from J, the junction contained 7 bases not matched to a gene.

The V call is TRBV6-9, the J call TRBJ2-2; D is undetermined. CDR1 and CDR2 (germline): MNHGY, SVAAGI. CDR3 length equals 15 residues. V lost 6 bases, J lost 6 bases, and 17 bases lay in between. CDR3 sequence (DNA): TGTGCCAGCAGCCCGAGGACCCAGTCCTCCGGGGAGCTGTTTTTT. It yields the protein CASSPRTQSSGELFF.